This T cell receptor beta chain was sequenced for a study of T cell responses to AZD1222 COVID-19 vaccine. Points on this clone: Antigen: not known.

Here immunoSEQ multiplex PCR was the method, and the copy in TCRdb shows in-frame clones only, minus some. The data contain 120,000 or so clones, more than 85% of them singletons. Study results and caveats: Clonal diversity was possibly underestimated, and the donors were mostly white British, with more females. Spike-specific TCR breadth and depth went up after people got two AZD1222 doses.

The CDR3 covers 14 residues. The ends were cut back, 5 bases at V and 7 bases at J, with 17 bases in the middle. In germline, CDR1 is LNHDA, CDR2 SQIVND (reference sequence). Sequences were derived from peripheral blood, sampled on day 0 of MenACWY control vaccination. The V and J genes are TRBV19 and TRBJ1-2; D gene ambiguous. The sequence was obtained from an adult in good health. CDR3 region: CASSPLRESRGYTF. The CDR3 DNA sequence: TGTGCCAGTAGTCCTCTGAGAGAGTCTCGTGGCTACACCTTC.